This T cell receptor (beta chain) was retrieved from a study of tumor-infiltrating lymphocytes in primary liver carcinoma. Turning to the study itself: In every tissue type, samples returned a similar yield of roughly 3.65 to 7.5 million productive TCRbeta reads.

TCR beta cDNA was prepared out of roughly 520 ng total RNA by means of a constant-region primer. Sequencing libraries for TCR beta derived from three nested multiplex PCR rounds that used slightly modified ARM-PCR. The first two PCR rounds used TRBV1-TRBV30 forward primers with a C-beta reverse primer, about 10 cycles each. TCRdb re-called the multiplex PCR reads through MiXCR, storing one row per CDR3 protein. The sample holds approximately 340,000 distinct CDR3 sequences, about two thirds seen once. Germline DNA was extracted alongside blood RNA, which was obtained from unsorted whole blood. As concerns this clonotype: A junction end diverges from the germline sequence, so it may reflect a read error.

Per the germline V gene, CDR1 is MNHEY and CDR2 is SVGAGI. The CDR3 consists of 18 residues. This TCR came from a man aged 35 to 55 with primary liver carcinoma and hepatitis B virus infection. This sequence joins TRBV6-5 and TRBJ1-1; 8 nucleotides match TRBD1. Sequenced input: peripheral blood. In DNA, the CDR3 is TGTGCCTGCAGTTACTCGAAAGGTTCCAGGGGGCTTCGAGCTGAAGCTTTCTTT. This sequence encodes CACSYSKGSRGLRAEAFF.